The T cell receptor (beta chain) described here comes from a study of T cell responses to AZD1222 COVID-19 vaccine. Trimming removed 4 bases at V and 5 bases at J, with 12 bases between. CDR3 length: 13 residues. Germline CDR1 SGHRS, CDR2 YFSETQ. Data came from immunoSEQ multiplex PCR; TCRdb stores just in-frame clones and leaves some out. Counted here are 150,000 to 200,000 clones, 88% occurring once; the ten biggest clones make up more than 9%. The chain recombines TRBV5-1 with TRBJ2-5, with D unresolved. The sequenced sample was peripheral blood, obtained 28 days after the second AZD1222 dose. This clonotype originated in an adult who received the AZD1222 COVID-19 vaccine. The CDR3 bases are TGCGCCAGCAGCCTCGGCCGAAAGGAGACCCAGTACTTC. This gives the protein CASSLGRKETQYF.